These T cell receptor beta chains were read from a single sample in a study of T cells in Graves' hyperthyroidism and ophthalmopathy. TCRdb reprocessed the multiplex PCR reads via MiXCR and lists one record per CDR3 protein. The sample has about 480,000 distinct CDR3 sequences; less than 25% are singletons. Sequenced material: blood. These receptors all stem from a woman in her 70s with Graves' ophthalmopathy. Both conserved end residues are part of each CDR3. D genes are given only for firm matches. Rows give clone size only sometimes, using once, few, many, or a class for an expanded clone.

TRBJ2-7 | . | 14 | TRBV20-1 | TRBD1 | CSARAGDSAYEQYF | TGCAGTGCTAGAGCCGGGGACAGCGCCTACGAGCAGTACTTC
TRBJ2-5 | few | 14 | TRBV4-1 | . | CASSQVTGVETQYF | TGCGCCAGCAGCCAAGTTACGGGAGTCGAGACCCAGTACTTC
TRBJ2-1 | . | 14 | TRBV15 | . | CATSREQKYNEQFF | TGTGCCACCAGCAGAGAGCAGAAGTACAATGAGCAGTTCTTC
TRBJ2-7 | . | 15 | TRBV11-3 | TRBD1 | CASSLTGSPSYEQYF | TGTGCCAGCAGCTTGACAGGGTCCCCTTCCTACGAGCAGTACTTC
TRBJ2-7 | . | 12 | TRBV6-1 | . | CASSPPEGEQYF | TGTGCCAGCAGCCCCCCGGAGGGCGAGCAGTACTTC
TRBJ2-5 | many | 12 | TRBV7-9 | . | CASSTFRGLQYF | TGTGCCAGCAGCACATTTCGGGGACTCCAGTACTTC
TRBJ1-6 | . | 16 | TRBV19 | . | CASSILPGPENSPLHF | TGTGCCAGTAGTATACTACCGGGACCGGAAAATTCACCCCTCCACTTT
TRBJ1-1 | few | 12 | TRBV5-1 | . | CASSLRGYNAFF | TGCGCCAGCAGCTTGAGAGGGTACAATGCTTTCTTT
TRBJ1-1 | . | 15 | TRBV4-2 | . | CASSLPKGKNTEAFF | TGTGCCAGCAGCCTTCCGAAGGGGAAGAACACTGAAGCTTTCTTT
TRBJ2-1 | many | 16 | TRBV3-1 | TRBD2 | CASSPHGSGRAAEQFF | TGTGCCAGCAGCCCTCACGGGAGCGGGAGGGCAGCTGAGCAGTTCTTC
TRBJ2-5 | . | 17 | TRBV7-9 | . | CASSLAGFTGSGETQYF | TGCGCCAGCAGCTTGGCGGGTTTTACGGGATCGGGAGAGACCCAGTACTTC
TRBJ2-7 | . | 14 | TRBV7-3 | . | CASSSRTDSYEQYF | TGTGCCAGCAGCTCGCGAACAGACTCCTACGAGCAGTACTTC
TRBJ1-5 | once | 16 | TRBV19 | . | CASRHGQKGSNQPQHF | TGTGCCAGTAGACACGGACAGAAAGGCAGCAATCAGCCCCAGCATTTT
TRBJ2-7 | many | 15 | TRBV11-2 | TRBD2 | CASSLGLSGNYEQYF | TGTGCCAGCAGCTTAGGGCTTAGCGGGAACTACGAGCAGTACTTC
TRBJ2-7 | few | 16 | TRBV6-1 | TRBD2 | CASRAPSGRDLYEQYF | TGTGCCAGCAGGGCACCTAGCGGGAGGGATCTCTACGAGCAGTACTTC
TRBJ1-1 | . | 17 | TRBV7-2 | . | CASSLVSGPHLNTEAFF | TGTGCCAGCAGCTTAGTTTCAGGGCCGCATCTGAACACTGAAGCTTTCTTT
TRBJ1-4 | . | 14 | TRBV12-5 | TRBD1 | CASGTGTGIEKLFF | TGTGCTAGTGGGACCGGGACAGGGATTGAAAAACTGTTTTTT
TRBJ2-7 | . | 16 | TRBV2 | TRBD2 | CASSGPGTSDSYEQYF | TGTGCCAGCAGTGGCCCCGGGACTAGCGACTCCTACGAGCAGTACTTC
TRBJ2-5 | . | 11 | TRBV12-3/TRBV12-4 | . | CASSLGETQCF | TGTGCCAGCAGTTTAGGGGAGACCCAGTGCTTC
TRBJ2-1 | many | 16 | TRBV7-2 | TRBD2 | CASSLGPLAGVNEQFF | TGTGCCAGCAGCTTAGGGCCATTAGCGGGAGTTAATGAGCAGTTCTTC
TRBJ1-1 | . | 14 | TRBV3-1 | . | CASSPWQGVPEAFF | TGTGCCAGCAGCCCCTGGCAGGGAGTTCCTGAAGCTTTCTTT
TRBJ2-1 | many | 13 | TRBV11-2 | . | CASSSRTDNEQFF | TGTGCCAGCAGCTCACGGACAGACAATGAGCAGTTCTTC
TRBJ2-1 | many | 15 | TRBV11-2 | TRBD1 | CASTWMGTGGNEQFF | TGTGCCAGCACCTGGATGGGGACAGGGGGTAATGAGCAGTTCTTC
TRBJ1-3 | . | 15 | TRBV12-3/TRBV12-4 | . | CASSFRHNSGNTIHF | TGTGCCAGCAGTTTCAGGCATAACTCTGGAAACACCATACATTTT
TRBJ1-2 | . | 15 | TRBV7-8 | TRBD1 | CASSFTGTGPNGYTF | TGTGCCAGTAGTTTCACCGGGACAGGCCCTAATGGCTACACCTTC
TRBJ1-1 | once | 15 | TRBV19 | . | CASSISPAQTSEAFF | TGTGCCAGTAGTATATCCCCGGCCCAAACCTCCGAAGCTTTCTTT
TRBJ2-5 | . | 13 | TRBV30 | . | CAWSVPGRETQYF | TGTGCCTGGAGTGTACCGGGTAGGGAGACCCAGTACTTC
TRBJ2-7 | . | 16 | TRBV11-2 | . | CASSSNLGIDSYEQYF | TGTGCCAGCAGCTCCAACCTCGGGATCGATTCCTACGAGCAGTACTTC
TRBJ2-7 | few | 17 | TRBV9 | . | CASSVDRDPKPTYEQYF | TGTGCCAGCAGCGTAGACAGGGACCCCAAACCGACCTACGAGCAGTACTTC
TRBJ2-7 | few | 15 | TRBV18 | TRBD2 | CASSTFSGTPYEQYF | TGTGCCAGCTCAACGTTTAGCGGGACGCCTTACGAGCAGTACTTC
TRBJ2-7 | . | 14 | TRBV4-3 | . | CASSQEGPGYEQYF | TGCGCCAGCAGCCAAGAAGGACCCGGATACGAGCAGTACTTC
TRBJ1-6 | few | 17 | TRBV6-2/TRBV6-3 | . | CASSYGGMLGARSPLHF | TGTGCCAGCAGTTACGGGGGTATGTTGGGGGCTCGTTCACCCCTCCACTTT
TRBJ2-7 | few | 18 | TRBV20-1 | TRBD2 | CSARSKMTSGRHPYEQYF | TGCAGTGCTAGGAGTAAAATGACTAGCGGGAGACATCCCTACGAGCAGTACTTC
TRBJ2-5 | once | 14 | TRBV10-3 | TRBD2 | CAISLAGVSETQYF | TGTGCCATCAGTTTGGCGGGAGTATCGGAGACCCAGTACTTC
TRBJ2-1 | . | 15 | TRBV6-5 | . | CASSYPTGTGGEQFF | TGTGCCAGCAGTTACCCAACCGGGACTGGCGGAGAGCAGTTCTTC
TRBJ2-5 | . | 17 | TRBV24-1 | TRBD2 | CATSELGTSGKEQTQYF | TGTGCCACCAGTGAACTCGGGACTAGCGGGAAGGAACAGACCCAGTACTTC
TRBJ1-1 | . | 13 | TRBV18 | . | CASSPAGPTEAFF | TGTGCCAGCTCACCAGCGGGGCCAACTGAAGCTTTCTTT
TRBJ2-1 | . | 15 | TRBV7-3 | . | CASSLRGAVYNEQFF | TGTGCCAGCAGCTTAAGGGGGGCAGTTTACAATGAGCAGTTCTTC
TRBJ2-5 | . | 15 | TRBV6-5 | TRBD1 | CASSYPGQGQETQYF | TGTGCCAGCAGTTACCCCGGACAGGGACAAGAGACCCAGTACTTC
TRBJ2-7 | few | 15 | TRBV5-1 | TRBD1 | CASSLSGQVTYEQYF | TGCGCCAGCAGCCTGTCGGGACAGGTAACCTACGAGCAGTACTTC
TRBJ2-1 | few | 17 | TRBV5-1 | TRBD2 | CASSLGTSGRDYNEQFF | TGCGCCAGCAGCCTAGGGACTAGCGGGAGGGACTACAATGAGCAGTTCTTC
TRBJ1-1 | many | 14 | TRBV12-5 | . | CASGLVGGGTEAFF | TGTGCTAGTGGTTTGGTAGGCGGGGGCACTGAAGCTTTCTTT
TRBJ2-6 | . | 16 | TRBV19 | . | CASSLITGSGANVLTF | TGTGCCAGTAGTCTAATAACAGGCTCTGGGGCCAACGTCCTGACTTTC